The 15 T cell receptor beta chains listed next were all sequenced from one sample in a study of blood T cell repertoires in COVID-19. The method was immunoSEQ multiplex PCR; TCRdb's version includes in-frame clones alone and lacks a portion of them. The sample comprises about 62,000 clones, around 87% of which are singletons, and 18% rests with the top ten. Sequenced sample: peripheral blood. Every receptor here comes from a woman in her sixties with COVID-19, enrolled during active disease.

The chain joins TRBV3-1 (or the pseudogene TRBV3-2) to TRBJ2-1; the match to TRBD2 covers 10 bases. Germline lookup yields CDR1 LGHDT and CDR2 YNNKEL (reference sequence). The trim removed 0 bases at V and 10 bases at J, leaving 9 bases unmatched. CDR3 length equals 16 residues. The CDR3: CASSQDWVAGGREQFF. In DNA, the CDR3 is TGTGCCAGCAGCCAAGATTGGGTAGCGGGAGGACGGGAGCAGTTCTTC.

This clone was observed a few times. The V and J genes are TRBV6-2 or TRBV6-3 and TRBJ1-6; D might be TRBD1 (5 bases). V shed 0 bases and J shed 14 bases, with 17 bases lying between them. The CDR3 is made up of 15 amino acids. The germline V gene encodes CDR1 MNHEY and CDR2 SVGEGT. The CDR3: CASSYSPGPASTLHF. The CDR3 bases are TGTGCCAGCAGTTACTCGCCAGGGCCCGCCTCAACCCTCCACTTT.

The gene calls are TRBV5-1 and TRBJ2-1; perhaps TRBD1 as D (6 bases). V gave up 4 bases and J gave up 9 bases, with 14 bases separating them. The V gene's germline CDR1 is SGHRS and CDR2 YFSETQ. The length of the CDR3 is 13 residues. This CDR3 is CASSRLPDSEQFF. The CDR3 DNA follows: TGCGCCAGCAGCCGCCTACCGGACAGTGAGCAGTTCTTC. Full variable domain (remainder filled in from reference TRBV5-1 and TRBJ2-1): KAGVTQTPRYLIKTRGQQVTLSCSPISGHRSVSWYQQTPGQGLQFLFEYFSETQRNKGNFPGRFSGRQFSNSRSEMNVSTLELGDSALYLCASSRLPDSEQFFGPGTRLTVL.

V is TRBV7-3 and J is TRBJ2-7, with 7 positions matching TRBD2. Germline-derived CDR1 and CDR2 are SGHTA and FQGTGA. The V and J ends lost 2 bases and 3 bases, in that order; junction bases with no gene match: 1. The CDR3 covers 13 residues. CDR3 in amino acids: CASSLWEGYEQYF. Written as DNA, the CDR3 is TGTGCCAGCAGCTTATGGGAGGGCTACGAGCAGTACTTC. Full variable domain (outside the CDR3, taken from reference TRBV7-3 and TRBJ2-7): GAGVSQTPSNKVTEKGKYVELRCDPISGHTALYWYRQSLGQGPEFLIYFQGTGAADDSGLPNDRFFAVRPEGSVSTLKIQRTERGDSAVYLCASSLWEGYEQYFGPGTRLTVT.

The chain employs TRBV10-3 and TRBJ2-7; 10 bases line up with TRBD2. J was trimmed by 5 bases and V by 4 bases; bases with no gene match: 8. CDR1 is ENHRY, CDR2 SYGVKD, per germline. The CDR3 spans 15 residues. DNA for the CDR3: TGTGCCATCAGTGCCAAAACTAGCGGGAACCACGAGCAGTACTTC. This gives the protein CAISAKTSGNHEQYF.

This chain links TRBV29-1 with TRBJ1-6; D is possibly TRBD1 (6 bases). With 7 bases removed from V and 7 bases from J, the gap between germline ends came to 11 bases. The germline V gene encodes CDR1 SQVTM and CDR2 ANQGSEA. CDR3 size: 12 residues. The chain's CDR3 is CSARDTNSPLHF. As DNA, the CDR3 is TGCAGCGCCCGGGACACCAATTCACCCCTCCACTTT.

This chain uses TRBV2 with TRBJ2-1; TRBD1 aligns across 8 bases. The CDR3 contains 14 residues. CDR1 SNHLY and CDR2 FYNNEI come from the germline V gene. Trimming took 9 bases from V and 6 from J; bases not matched to a gene: 10. The CDR3 loop is CASRVGQGSNEQFF. The CDR3 DNA reads as TGTGCCAGTAGAGTAGGACAGGGAAGCAATGAGCAGTTCTTC.

The V call is TRBV10-1, the J call TRBJ2-1, with D unclear. V gave up 8 bases and J gave up 0 bases, with 8 bases separating them. Looked up from germline, CDR1 is WNHNN and CDR2 is SYGVQD (reference sequence). The CDR3 has 13 residues. The CDR3 loop is CASARSSYNEQFF. The CDR3 DNA reads TGCGCCAGCGCGCGAAGCTCCTACAATGAGCAGTTCTTC.

This rearrangement joins TRBV28 to TRBJ1-1; possibly TRBD1 for D (5 bases). The CDR3 loop spans 13 amino acids. The germline V gene encodes CDR1 MDHEN and CDR2 SYDVKM. Trimming shortened V by 5 bases and J by 7 bases, and 14 bases separated the two germline ends. CDR3 amino acids: CASSLLGAGEAFF. The CDR3 DNA sequence: TGTGCCAGCAGTCTCCTAGGGGCTGGTGAAGCTTTCTTT. The variable domain in full, completed from reference TRBV28 and TRBJ1-1, reads DVKVTQSSRYLVKRTGEKVFLECVQDMDHENMFWYRQDPGLGLRLIYFSYDVKMKEKGDIPEGYSVSREKKERFSLILESASTNQTSMYLCASSLLGAGEAFFGQGTRLTVV.

The chain has TRBV19 and TRBJ1-3; 7 bases align to TRBD1. V lost 6 bases and J lost 5; bases outside the gene matches: 10. Per the germline V gene, CDR1 is LNHDA and CDR2 is SQIVND (reference sequence). The CDR3 is 15 residues long. This CDR3 reads CASRLGQERRNTIYF. The CDR3 nucleotides read TGTGCCAGTAGACTCGGACAGGAAAGGCGAAACACCATATATTTT.

The chain has TRBV28 and TRBJ2-7; 7 positions agree with TRBD1. The CDR3 sequence is 17 residues long. J lost 1 base, V lost 7 bases, and 16 bases had no gene match. In germline, CDR1 is MDHEN, CDR2 SYDVKM. CDR3 in amino acids: CASTLHLQGTLSYEQYF. The CDR3 nucleotides are TGTGCCAGCACCTTACACCTACAGGGGACCCTTTCCTACGAGCAGTACTTC.

The J gene is TRBJ2-3, the V gene TRBV9; D is unresolved. The CDR3 has 11 residues. Trimming cost V 5 bases and J 5 bases, with 6 bases left between them. The germline CDR1 and CDR2 sequences are SGDLS and YYNGEE. The CDR3 bases are TGTGCCAGCAGTCGGAGAGATACGCAGTATTTT. This translates into CASSRRDTQYF.

The CDR3 DNA reads as TGTGCCAGTAGTACTTCTCCGGGACAGCTCTATGGCTACACCTTC. It is translated as CASSTSPGQLYGYTF. The chain links TRBV19 to TRBJ1-2; 7 bases match TRBD1. This CDR3 has 15 amino acids. The V segment lost 4 bases and the J segment 4 bases; nucleotides outside the gene matches: 9. Germline V gene sequence: CDR1 LNHDA, CDR2 SQIVND (reference sequence).

The V gene is TRBV6-6, the J gene TRBJ2-1; 9 bases line up with TRBD2. The length of the CDR3 is 17 residues. After removal of 5 bases from V and 8 bases from J, the junction contained 16 bases not matched to a gene. Per the germline V gene, CDR1 is MNHNY and CDR2 is SVGAGI (reference sequence). The CDR3 sequence: CASSPLAGGILLDEQFF. CDR3 sequence (DNA): TGTGCCAGCAGTCCACTAGCGGGCGGAATCCTGCTCGATGAGCAGTTCTTC.

V usage is TRBV5-6 and J usage is TRBJ2-5, with 16 bases aligning to TRBD2. Germline V CDR1 and CDR2: SGHDT, YYEEEE. The CDR3 length is 16 residues. Trimming took 4 bases from V and 5 from J; bases not matched to a gene: 5. The CDR3 DNA is TGTGCCAGCAGCCCGGGACTAGCGGGAGGGCCGGAGACCCAGTACTTC. Encoded protein: CASSPGLAGGPETQYF.